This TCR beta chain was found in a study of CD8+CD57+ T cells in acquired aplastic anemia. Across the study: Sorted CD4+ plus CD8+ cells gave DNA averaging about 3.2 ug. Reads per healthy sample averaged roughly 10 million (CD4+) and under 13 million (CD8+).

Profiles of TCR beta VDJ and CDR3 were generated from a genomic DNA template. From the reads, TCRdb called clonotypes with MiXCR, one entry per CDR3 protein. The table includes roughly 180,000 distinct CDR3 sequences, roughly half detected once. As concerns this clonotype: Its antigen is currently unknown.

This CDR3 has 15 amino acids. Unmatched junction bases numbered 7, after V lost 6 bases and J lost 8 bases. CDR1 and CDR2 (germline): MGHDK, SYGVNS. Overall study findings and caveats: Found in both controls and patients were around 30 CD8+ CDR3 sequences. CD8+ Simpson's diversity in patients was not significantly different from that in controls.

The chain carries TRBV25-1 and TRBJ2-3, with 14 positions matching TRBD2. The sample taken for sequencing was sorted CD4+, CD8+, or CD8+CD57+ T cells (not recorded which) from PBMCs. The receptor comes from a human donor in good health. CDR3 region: CASSPGLAGVGTQYF. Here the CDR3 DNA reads TGTGCCAGCAGCCCGGGACTAGCGGGAGTAGGTACGCAGTATTTT.